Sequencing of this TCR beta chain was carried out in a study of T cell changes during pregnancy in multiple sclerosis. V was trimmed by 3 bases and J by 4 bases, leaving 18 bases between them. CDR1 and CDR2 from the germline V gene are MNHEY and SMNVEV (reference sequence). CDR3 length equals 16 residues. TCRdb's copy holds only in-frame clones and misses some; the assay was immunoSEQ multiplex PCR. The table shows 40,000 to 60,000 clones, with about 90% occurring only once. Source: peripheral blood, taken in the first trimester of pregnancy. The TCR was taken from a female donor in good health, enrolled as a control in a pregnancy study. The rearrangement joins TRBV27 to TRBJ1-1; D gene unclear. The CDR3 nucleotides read TGTGCCAGCAGTTTCCAGGCCAGCGGGGTTGGCACTGAAGCTTTCTTT. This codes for CASSFQASGVGTEAFF.